This T cell receptor beta chain was recorded in a study of tumour-infiltrating T cells in Burkitt lymphoma. Study as a whole: Survival, overall and progression-free, tracked with productive clonality.

This clone was observed a few times. Clones were read by immunoSEQ multiplex PCR, and TCRdb kept only the in-frame ones, dropping some. Of about 15,000 clones detected, roughly 79% appear once; the ten largest clones hold around 2%. The TCR was taken from a human donor with diffuse large B-cell lymphoma. The sample comprised tumor tissue.

The CDR3 loop reads CASSLSYAMGYTF. The CDR3 nucleotides read TGTGCCAGCAGTTTATCGTATGCTATGGGCTACACCTTC. The chain employs TRBV27 and TRBJ1-2; the D is unclear. V gave up 0 bases and J gave up 8 bases, with 10 bases separating them. This CDR3 comprises 13 residues. Germline-derived CDR1 and CDR2 are MNHEY and SMNVEV (reference sequence).